This T cell receptor (beta chain) comes out of a study of cytomegalovirus exposure and HLA in healthy donors. The PCR contained 60 Vbeta and 13 Jbeta primers. Measured with immunoSEQ multiplex PCR; TCRdb has only the in-frame clones, and not every one. The sample has 53,000 or so clones, and its top ten clones hold approximately 6.6%. CDR1 is SEHNR and CDR2 is FQNEAQ in the germline V gene (reference sequence). V gave up 6 bases and J gave up 3 bases; unmatched junction bases: 6. The CDR3 consists of 14 residues. The TCR sequence derives from a male donor in good health and CMV-seropositive. Material: PBMCs. The V call is TRBV7-9, the J call TRBJ1-2; 8 nucleotides align to TRBD1. The CDR3 sequence is CASRPPQGDYGYTF. DNA for the CDR3: TGTGCCAGCAGGCCCCCACAGGGGGACTATGGCTACACCTTC.